This T cell receptor beta chain was found in a study of blood T cell repertoires in COVID-19. Study summary: Donors in the United States, Italy and Spain gave samples during acute or convalescent COVID-19.

Per the authors' pipeline: Nucleated cell counts were estimated from reference gene primer amplification. Sequenced by immunoSEQ multiplex PCR; TCRdb stores in-frame clones only, minus some. The V and J calls and clone size come from that table; D and trimming were worked out from the DNA. Seen here are 180,000 or so clones, over 75% observed once, and the top ten hold approximately 9.9%. Germline CDR1 LGHNA, CDR2 YNFKEQ. V lost 0 bases and J 1 base, leaving 9 bases between the germline ends. The CDR3 loop spans 16 amino acids. The chain has TRBV4-2 and TRBJ2-2; TRBD1 is a possible D gene (6 bases). Specimen: peripheral blood. This sequence was found in a human donor with active or convalescent COVID-19. The donor label of this sample is uncertain. CDR3 in DNA: TGTGCCAGCAGCCAAGACCGCAGGGGGAACACCGGGGAGCTGTTTTTT. Its translation: CASSQDRRGNTGELFF.